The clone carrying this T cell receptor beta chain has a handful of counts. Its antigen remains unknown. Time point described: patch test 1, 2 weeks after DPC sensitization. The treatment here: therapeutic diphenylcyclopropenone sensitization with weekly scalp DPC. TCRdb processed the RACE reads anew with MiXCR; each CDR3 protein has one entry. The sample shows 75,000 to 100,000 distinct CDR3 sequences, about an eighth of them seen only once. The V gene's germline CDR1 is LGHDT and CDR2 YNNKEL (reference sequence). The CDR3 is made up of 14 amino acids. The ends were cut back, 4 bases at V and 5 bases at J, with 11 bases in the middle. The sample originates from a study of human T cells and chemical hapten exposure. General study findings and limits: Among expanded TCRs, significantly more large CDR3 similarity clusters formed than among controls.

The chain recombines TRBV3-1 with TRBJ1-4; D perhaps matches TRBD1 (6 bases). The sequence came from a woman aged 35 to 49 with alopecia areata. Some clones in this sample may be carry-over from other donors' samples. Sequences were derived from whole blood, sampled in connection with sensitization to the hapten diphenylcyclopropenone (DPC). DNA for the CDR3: TGTGCCAGCAGCCCTTCCCAGGGGAATGAAAAACTGTTTTTT. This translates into CASSPSQGNEKLFF.